One TCR beta chain is described in this entry. Germline CDR1 MNHEY, CDR2 SVGAGI. The CDR3 spans 14 residues. V lost 5 bases to trimming and J lost 5 bases; unmatched junction nucleotides: 7. Original analysis: Reference gene primer amplification gave nucleated cell count estimates. Produced via immunoSEQ multiplex PCR; TCRdb's table is partial and in-frame only. V, J and clone size were drawn from that table, and D and trimming were deduced from the DNA. The sample records approximately 74,000 clones, more than 75% being singletons. This record belongs to a study of blood T cell repertoires in COVID-19. At the level of the study: Samples representing acute and convalescent COVID-19 were sourced from the United States, Italy and Spain.

The receptor was derived from a woman aged 55-69 years with acute or convalescent COVID-19. The sequencing input was peripheral blood. The chain employs TRBV6-5 and TRBJ1-1; 8 bases are shared with TRBD1. This chain's CDR3 is CASSRGQGRTEAFF. CDR3 bases: TGTGCCAGCAGTCGAGGACAGGGTAGGACTGAAGCTTTCTTT.